This T cell receptor (beta chain) was sequenced in a study of vaccination and CD4 T cells after COVID-19. For the study at large: Following dose two, a median about 72 days (range 14 to 241) passed before post-vaccine samples were taken. The study, taken as a whole, reports: With convalescent patients, a median 86.3% of reactive clones emerged solely after vaccination.

TCRdb redid the calling of the PCR reads with MiXCR, one entry per CDR3 protein. The table has about 21,000 distinct CDR3 sequences, approximately 57% seen once. The CDR3 contains 17 residues. The germline gives CDR1 SNHLY, CDR2 FYNNEI. Trimming removed 4 bases from V and 2 bases from J, with 18 bases in between. This clonotype was seen more than once but under ten times. Its antigen is undetermined. The V gene is TRBV2, the J gene TRBJ1-5; D is perhaps TRBD1 (6 bases). The clonotype comes from a human donor who had recovered from COVID-19. The material was CD4+ T cells from blood, obtained before SARS-CoV-2 vaccination. This chain's CDR3 is CASSGTVGALGNQPQHF. The CDR3 DNA sequence: TGTGCCAGCAGTGGTACCGTGGGGGCGCTTGGCAATCAGCCCCAGCATTTT.